The 9 T cell receptor beta chains presented below share a single source sample, sequenced in a study of PD-L1 blockade in urothelial cancer. TCRdb's copy holds only in-frame clones and misses some; the assay was immunoSEQ multiplex PCR. The table includes about 74,000 clones, approximately 80% detected once. The input for sequencing was PBMCs, taken around atezolizumab (anti-PD-L1) treatment. The receptors stem from a man between 65 and 85 years old with urothelial cancer.

This clone was observed once. The chain employs TRBV10-3 and TRBJ2-3; TRBD2 aligns across 9 bases. This CDR3 comprises 15 residues. V shed 9 bases and J 0 bases; nucleotides not matched to a gene: 7. Per germline, CDR1 ENHRY and CDR2 SYGVKD. CDR3 region: CAIFSGSLSTDTQYF. CDR3 nucleotides: TGTGCCATATTTAGCGGGAGCCTCAGCACAGATACGCAGTATTTT.

V usage is TRBV5-4 and J usage is TRBJ2-7; TRBD2 might be the D (6 bases). V gave up 4 bases and J gave up 7 bases, with 21 bases separating them. The CDR3 is 15 amino acids. From germline, CDR1 is SGHNT and CDR2 YYREEE (reference sequence). Here the CDR3 reads CASSEGGGANMEQYF. The CDR3 bases are TGTGCCAGCAGCGAGGGCGGAGGGGCCAATATGGAGCAGTACTTC.

As to this clone: At the DNA level, this CDR3 is encoded by other sequences in the same sample as well. The chain employs TRBV15 and TRBJ2-1, with 9 nucleotides matching TRBD2. V dropped 1 base and J dropped 6; count of bases not matched to a gene: 1. Germline V gene data show CDR1 as LNHNV and CDR2 as YYDKDF (reference sequence). The CDR3 has 14 amino acids. The DNA for the CDR3 is TGTGCCACCAGCAGAGGCGGGAGGGCCAATGAGCAGTTCTTC. It codes for CATSRGGRANEQFF. Full variable domain (remainder filled in from reference TRBV15 and TRBJ2-1): DAMVIQNPRYQVTQFGKPVTLSCSQTLNHNVMYWYQQKSSQAPKLLFHYYDKDFNNEADTPDNFQSRRPNTSFCFLDIRSPGLGDTAMYLCATSRGGRANEQFFGPGTRLTVL.

This rearrangement joins TRBV28 to TRBJ2-3; 9 nucleotides agree with TRBD2. This CDR3 spans 14 amino acids. Losses at the gene ends were 3 bases for V and 9 bases for J; bases not matched to a gene: 7. Per germline, CDR1 MDHEN and CDR2 SYDVKM. The DNA of the CDR3 is TGTGCCAGCAGTTTCGGGGCGGGAGGGGGCACGCAGTATTTT. Protein sequence: CASSFGAGGGTQYF. The complete variable domain, with remaining parts taken from reference TRBV28 and TRBJ2-3, reads DVKVTQSSRYLVKRTGEKVFLECVQDMDHENMFWYRQDPGLGLRLIYFSYDVKMKEKGDIPEGYSVSREKKERFSLILESASTNQTSMYLCASSFGAGGGTQYFGPGTRLTVL.

This chain links TRBV6-1 with TRBJ2-1; no reliable D call. V shed 5 bases and J shed 4 bases, with 6 bases lying between them. Germline CDR1 is MNHNS and CDR2 is SASEGT. The CDR3 length is 12 residues. The CDR3: CASSTAYNEQFF. The CDR3 nucleotides read TGTGCCAGCAGTACAGCTTACAATGAGCAGTTCTTC.

The rearrangement uses TRBV7-9 and TRBJ1-5; D is uncertain. CDR3 size: 17 residues. Germline V CDR1 and CDR2: SEHNR, FQNEAQ (reference sequence). V was pared by 4 bases and J by 3 bases, with 19 bases between. The CDR3 DNA follows: TGTGCCAGCAGCTACGCCGGGGTGGGAAGATCCAATCAGCCCCAGCATTTT. Encoded protein: CASSYAGVGRSNQPQHF.

The chain employs TRBV19 and TRBJ1-5; D is perhaps TRBD1 (5 bases). Germline V gene data show CDR1 as LNHDA and CDR2 as SQIVND (reference sequence). The CDR3 covers 15 residues. Trimming stripped 6 bases from V and 3 bases from J, with 15 bases between. As DNA, the CDR3 is TGTGCCAGTAGCCTAATAGTGGGGCCCAATCAGCCCCAGCATTTT. Translated: CASSLIVGPNQPQHF.

The rearrangement uses TRBV19 and TRBJ1-4, with D possibly being TRBD1 (6 bases). The V gene's germline CDR1 is LNHDA and CDR2 SQIVND (reference sequence). The CDR3 sequence is 15 residues long. Between the trimmed V and J ends, which lost 4 bases and 1 base, there was a span of 10 bases. The CDR3 reads CASSRHRVTNEKLFF. CDR3 DNA: TGTGCCAGTAGTAGACACAGGGTAACTAATGAAAAACTGTTTTTT.

The V gene is TRBV5-4, the J gene TRBJ1-5; 7 bases align to TRBD1. The CDR3 has 13 amino acids. The V and J ends lost 4 bases and 5 bases, in that order; junction bases with no gene match: 3. CDR1 and CDR2 from the germline V gene are SGHNT and YYREEE (reference sequence). CDR3 region: CASSPGGHQPQHF. CDR3 sequence (DNA): TGTGCCAGCAGCCCAGGGGGACATCAGCCCCAGCATTTT. The full variable domain, with the rest looked up from reference TRBV5-4 and TRBJ1-5, is ETGVTQSPTHLIKTRGQQVTLRCSSQSGHNTVSWYQQALGQGPQFIFQYYREEENGRGNFPPRFSGLQFPNYSSELNVNALELDDSALYLCASSPGGHQPQHFGDGTRLSIL.